This T cell receptor (beta chain) derives from a study of T cell responses to AZD1222 COVID-19 vaccine. The repertoire was sequenced with immunoSEQ multiplex PCR; TCRdb's copy has only in-frame clones and lacks some. Among about 150,000 clones listed, roughly 90% were seen once. Trimming removed 1 base from V and 9 bases from J, with 9 bases in between. Germline V gene lookup returns CDR1 SGHVS and CDR2 FQNEAQ. The CDR3 length is 13 residues. This rearrangement joins TRBV7-8 to TRBJ2-2; a possible D gene is TRBD1 (5 bases). The starting material was peripheral blood, obtained on day 0 of AZD1222 vaccination. The receptor's source is an adult in good health. Here the CDR3 reads CASSLGGSRELFF. DNA for the CDR3: TGTGCCAGCAGCTTAGGGGGCAGTCGGGAGCTGTTTTTT.